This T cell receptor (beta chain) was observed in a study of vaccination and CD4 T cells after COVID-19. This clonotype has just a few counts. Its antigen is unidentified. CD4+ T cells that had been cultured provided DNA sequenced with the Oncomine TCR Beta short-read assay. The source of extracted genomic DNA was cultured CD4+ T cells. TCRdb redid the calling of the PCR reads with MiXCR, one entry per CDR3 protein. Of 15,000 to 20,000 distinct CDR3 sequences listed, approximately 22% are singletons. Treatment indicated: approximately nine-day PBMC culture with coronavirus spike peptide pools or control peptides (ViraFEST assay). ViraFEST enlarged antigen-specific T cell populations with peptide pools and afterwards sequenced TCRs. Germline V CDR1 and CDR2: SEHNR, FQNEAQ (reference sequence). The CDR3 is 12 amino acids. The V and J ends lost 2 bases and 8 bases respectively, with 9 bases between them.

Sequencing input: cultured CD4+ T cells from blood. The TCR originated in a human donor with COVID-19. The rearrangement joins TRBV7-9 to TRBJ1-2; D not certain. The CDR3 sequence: CASSLLGGGYTF. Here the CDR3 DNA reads TGTGCCAGCAGCTTACTGGGCGGCGGCTACACCTTC.